The present T cell receptor (beta chain) was sequenced within a study of human T cells and chemical hapten exposure. Study-wide context: Patches that contained 0.01% DPC were applied to the upper back and read at 6 days.

TCRdb re-analysed the RACE reads in MiXCR, keeping a single row per CDR3 protein. The table includes some 41,000 distinct CDR3 sequences, 4% detected once. Time point noted: patch test 1, 2 weeks after DPC sensitization. Treatment reported: therapeutic diphenylcyclopropenone sensitization with weekly scalp DPC. Unfractionated whole blood yielded total RNA. The CDR3 sequence is 15 residues long. Germline V gives CDR1 ENHRY, CDR2 SYGVKD. V was trimmed by 2 bases and J by 1 base, leaving 9 bases between them. This chain connects TRBV10-3 to TRBJ2-4; weak D call: TRBD2 (6 bases). The sequence came from a man aged 50-60 years with alopecia areata. Some clones in this sample may be carry-over from other donors' samples. This specimen was whole blood, taken in connection with sensitization to the hapten diphenylcyclopropenone (DPC). DNA for the CDR3: TGTGCCATCAGTGAGCAGGAGGGGGCCAAAAACATTCAGTACTTC. Its translation: CAISEQEGAKNIQYF.